Below, 28 T cell receptor beta chains from the same sample are listed, as sequenced in a study of blood T cell repertoires in COVID-19. Profiling relied on immunoSEQ multiplex PCR, and the TCRdb table lists in-frame clones only, not all of them. The profile covers more than 55,000 clones, with 86% appearing a single time and less than 5.5% taken by the ten largest. The material sequenced was peripheral blood. These receptors came from a man aged 50-59 years with active COVID-19.

The chain joins TRBV27 to TRBJ1-5; D is uncertain. Per the germline V gene, CDR1 is MNHEY and CDR2 is SMNVEV (reference sequence). The V end was cut by 6 bases, the J end by 2 bases, with 14 bases between. The CDR3 is made up of 15 amino acids. The CDR3 sequence is CASRLWASGNQPQHF. The CDR3 coding sequence is TGTGCCAGCAGGCTCTGGGCGTCCGGCAATCAGCCCCAGCATTTT.

This chain joins TRBV10-3 and TRBJ2-1, with D maybe TRBD1 (6 bases). V gave up 7 bases and J gave up 5 bases, with 9 bases separating them. The length of the CDR3 is 12 residues. The germline V gene encodes CDR1 ENHRY and CDR2 SYGVKD. Here the CDR3 reads CAIIGTNNEQFF. In DNA form, the CDR3 reads TGTGCCATCATAGGGACAAACAATGAGCAGTTCTTC.

The chain links TRBV5-5 to TRBJ1-2; 7 nucleotides agree with TRBD1. This CDR3 region has 15 residues. CDR1 is SGHKS, CDR2 YYEKEE, per germline (reference sequence). With 4 bases clipped from V and 4 bases from J, the junction kept 10 bases outside the gene matches. The CDR3 loop is CASSHNPTGSYGYTF. The CDR3 DNA reads as TGTGCCAGCAGCCATAACCCGACAGGGAGCTATGGCTACACCTTC.

This chain connects TRBV6-5 to TRBJ2-7; 7 bases agree with TRBD2. This CDR3 comprises 14 residues. The ends lost 5 bases at V and 6 bases at J; junction bases unmatched: 10. Looked up from germline, CDR1 is MNHEY and CDR2 is SVGAGI. The CDR3 reads CASSPRGGSGEQYF. For the CDR3, the DNA is TGTGCCAGCAGTCCCCGGGGCGGGAGCGGCGAGCAGTACTTC.

V gene TRBV7-3 combines with J gene TRBJ1-3; D is uncertain. This CDR3 has 16 amino acids. V was pared by 3 bases and J by 2 bases, with 14 bases between. Germline loops: CDR1 SGHTA, CDR2 FQGTGA. DNA for the CDR3: TGTGCCAGCAGCTTCAGGTCCCCAGAGACTGGAAACACCATATATTTT. Protein product: CASSFRSPETGNTIYF. Looking up the rest from reference TRBV7-3 and TRBJ1-3 gives the full variable domain: GAGVSQTPSNKVTEKGKYVELRCDPISGHTALYWYRQSLGQGPEFLIYFQGTGAADDSGLPNDRFFAVRPEGSVSTLKIQRTERGDSAVYLCASSFRSPETGNTIYFGEGSWLTVV.

V is TRBV11-2 and J is TRBJ1-1; 7 nucleotides match TRBD1. The CDR3 contains 15 residues. CDR1 and CDR2 from the germline V gene are SGHAT and FQNNGV. With V trimmed by 3 bases and J by 1 base, 5 bases remained unmatched. The CDR3: CASSFTTGRNTEAFF. The CDR3 bases are TGTGCCAGCAGCTTTACGACAGGGAGGAACACTGAAGCTTTCTTT.

The chain links TRBV19 to TRBJ1-2; 7 nucleotides agree with TRBD1. The V gene's germline CDR1 is LNHDA and CDR2 SQIVND (reference sequence). Trimming at V came to 1 base and at J to 7 bases, leaving 3 bases not matched to a gene. This CDR3 spans 13 amino acids. This CDR3 is CASSIADRAGYTF. In nucleotides, the CDR3 is TGTGCCAGTAGTATAGCCGACAGGGCTGGCTACACCTTC.

For the CDR3, the DNA is TGTGCCAGCAGTTCCATCGACAGGTCGCGCTCTGGAAACACCATATATTTT. This codes for CASSSIDRSRSGNTIYF. The genes are TRBV28 and TRBJ1-3; a possible D gene is TRBD1 (6 bases). CDR1 is MDHEN and CDR2 is SYDVKM in the germline V gene. V was pared by 4 bases and J by 0 bases, with 16 bases between. The CDR3 length is 17 residues.

This clone appeared a single time. The chain carries TRBV20-1 and TRBJ2-3; 8 bases align to TRBD2. CDR1 DFQATT and CDR2 SNEGSKA come from the germline V gene (reference sequence). CDR3 length equals 16 residues. V lost 3 bases, J lost 3 bases, and 11 bases stayed unmatched. The CDR3 sequence: CSASIPAGDWTDTQYF. CDR3 DNA sequence: TGCAGTGCTAGTATTCCAGCGGGAGATTGGACAGATACGCAGTATTTT.

V usage is TRBV7-8 and J usage is TRBJ1-5; 10 nucleotides align to TRBD1. Per germline, CDR1 SGHVS and CDR2 FQNEAQ. The CDR3 spans 19 residues. The V gene end was trimmed by 5 bases and the J gene end by 2 bases; junction bases not matched to a gene: 15. The CDR3 sequence is CASSVTTGTGVGGNQPQHF. CDR3 DNA: TGTGCCAGCAGCGTGACAACCGGGACAGGGGTAGGAGGCAATCAGCCCCAGCATTTT.

The rearrangement joins TRBV7-8 to TRBJ1-2; unclear D gene. With 5 bases removed from V and 7 bases from J, the gap between germline ends came to 14 bases. Germline CDR1 reads SGHVS; CDR2 reads FQNEAQ. The CDR3 runs to 13 residues. CDR3 sequence (DNA): TGTGCCAGCAGCGCATCATCGGGGATTGGCTACACCTTC. This gives the protein CASSASSGIGYTF.

The chain has TRBV7-2 and TRBJ1-1; tentative D call: TRBD1 (6 bases). CDR3 length: 14 amino acids. The V end lost 5 bases, the J end lost 2 bases, and 12 bases lay between the germline ends. Germline values: CDR1 SGHTA, CDR2 FQGNSA. This CDR3 is CASSPQGLNTEAFF. CDR3 sequence (DNA): TGTGCCAGCAGCCCCCAGGGGCTTAACACTGAAGCTTTCTTT.

The chain links TRBV5-1 to TRBJ2-5; TRBD2 aligns across 7 bases. CDR1 is SGHRS, CDR2 YFSETQ, per germline. The CDR3 totals 14 residues. V was pared by 2 bases and J by 5 bases, with 6 bases of the junction left unmatched. The CDR3 bases are TGCGCCAGCAGCTTTTACGGGGGGTTCGAGACCCAGTACTTC. Translated: CASSFYGGFETQYF.

The chain combines TRBV29-1 with TRBJ2-3; D remains unclear. The CDR3 has 13 amino acids. CDR1 and CDR2 (germline): SQVTM, ANQGSEA. The V end lost 1 base, the J end lost 14 bases, and 19 bases lay between the germline ends. The CDR3 sequence: CSVEVGGTGVRYF. CDR3 DNA: TGCAGCGTTGAAGTAGGCGGTACGGGTGTCAGGTATTTT.

The chain employs TRBV4-2 and TRBJ1-2; TRBD1 aligns across 9 bases. The CDR3 loop spans 18 amino acids. Losses at the gene ends were 0 bases for V and 8 bases for J; bases not matched to a gene: 16. Germline V gene data show CDR1 as LGHNA and CDR2 as YNFKEQ. DNA of the CDR3: TGTGCCAGCAGCCAAGAGGGTCCGGGAACAGGGGGCGTGTTGGGCTACACCTTC. Its translation: CASSQEGPGTGGVLGYTF.

The chain has TRBV7-2 and TRBJ2-2; D call uncertain. The CDR3 has 14 residues. The germline V and J ends were trimmed by 1 base and 4 bases, with 7 bases remaining between them. Germline CDR1 reads SGHTA; CDR2 reads FQGNSA. The CDR3 sequence: CASSLVLSTGELFF. The CDR3 DNA is TGTGCCAGCAGCTTAGTTCTATCCACCGGGGAGCTGTTTTTT. Variable domain in full (rest from reference TRBV7-2 and TRBJ2-2): GAGVSQSPSNKVTEKGKDVELRCDPISGHTALYWYRQSLGQGLEFLIYFQGNSAPDKSGLPSDRFSAERTGGSVSTLTIQRTQQEDSAVYLCASSLVLSTGELFFGEGSRLTVL.

The CDR3 DNA sequence: TGTGCCATCAGTGATGGTGCTAGAAGTTCGGAGACCCAGTACTTC. Translation: CAISDGARSSETQYF. V and J are TRBV10-3 and TRBJ2-5; D gene ambiguous. This CDR3 has 15 residues. Germline values: CDR1 ENHRY, CDR2 SYGVKD. The V gene lost 3 bases and the J gene lost 5 bases, with 16 bases spanning the gap.

This rearrangement joins TRBV9 to TRBJ1-1; TRBD1 aligns across 7 bases. The CDR3 runs to 14 residues. Unmatched junction bases numbered 3, after V lost 0 bases and J lost 4 bases. The V gene's germline CDR1 is SGDLS and CDR2 YYNGEE. CDR3 sequence (DNA): TGTGCCAGCAGCGTAGATCAGGGGGGCACTGAAGCTTTCTTT. This sequence encodes CASSVDQGGTEAFF.

The J gene is TRBJ1-2, the V gene TRBV28; no clear D gene. Germline V gene lookup returns CDR1 MDHEN and CDR2 SYDVKM. This CDR3 spans 12 amino acids. V was clipped by 6 bases and J by 8 bases, with 13 bases between them. The CDR3 nucleotides read TGTGCCAGCAGAGAGGCAACCGTAGGCTACACCTTC. It yields the protein CASREATVGYTF.

The V gene is TRBV19, the J gene TRBJ2-3; D possibly corresponds to TRBD2 (5 bases). V was trimmed by 3 bases and J by 4 bases, leaving 17 bases between them. Germline assignment: CDR1 LNHDA and CDR2 SQIVND (reference sequence). The CDR3 runs 16 residues. The CDR3 loop reads CASSIDSGIGADTQYF. CDR3 nucleotides: TGTGCCAGTAGTATCGATTCGGGGATTGGGGCAGATACGCAGTATTTT.

The CDR3 protein is CASSSGTGIYEQYF. The CDR3 nucleotides read TGTGCCAGCAGCTCCGGGACAGGGATATACGAGCAGTACTTC. The chain employs TRBV7-2 and TRBJ2-7, with TRBD1 identical over 9 bases. Germline CDR1 and CDR2: SGHTA and FQGNSA. This CDR3 has 14 amino acids. Trimming at V came to 4 bases and at J to 4 bases, leaving 5 bases not matched to a gene.

V is TRBV7-2 and J is TRBJ1-2; a weak D match, TRBD1 (6 bases). This CDR3 spans 13 amino acids. CDR1 is SGHTA, CDR2 FQGNSA, per germline. V lost 6 bases and J lost 7, with 15 bases in between. The CDR3 DNA is TGTGCCAGCAGGTCCGGGACAACCACTGGCTACACCTTC. Amino acids: CASRSGTTTGYTF.

The chain is built from TRBV29-1 and TRBJ2-7; 9 nucleotides match TRBD2. Germline trimming cut 1 base from V and 6 bases from J; bases unmatched to any gene: 7. Germline lookup yields CDR1 SQVTM and CDR2 ANQGSEA. The CDR3 loop spans 14 amino acids. The CDR3 DNA reads as TGCAGCGTTGAAGGCCCGGGACTAGCTTCCGAGCAGTACTTC. Translation gives CSVEGPGLASEQYF.

The chain is built from TRBV27 and TRBJ2-1, with D uncertain. This CDR3 has 12 amino acids. Per germline, CDR1 MNHEY and CDR2 SMNVEV (reference sequence). With 7 bases removed from V and 7 bases from J, the gap between germline ends came to 11 bases. CDR3 in DNA: TGTGCCAGCACCTCAGGCTGGAATGAGCAGTTCTTC. Amino acids: CASTSGWNEQFF.

This clone was counted only a few times. This chain links TRBV6-2 or TRBV6-3 with TRBJ2-2, with a weak D call TRBD2 (5 bases). V was pared by 4 bases and J by 6 bases, with 15 bases between. Germline V CDR1 and CDR2: MNHEY, SVGEGT. There are 15 residues in the CDR3. In nucleotides, the CDR3 is TGTGCCAGCAGTTTCCAGTTGCCCGGGGCCGGGGAGCTGTTTTTT. This codes for CASSFQLPGAGELFF.

The chain uses TRBV7-9 and TRBJ1-4, with 7 bases lining up with TRBD1. Germline trimming cut 5 bases from V and 7 bases from J; bases unmatched to any gene: 7. In germline, CDR1 is SEHNR, CDR2 FQNEAQ (reference sequence). The CDR3 length is 14 residues. CDR3 coding DNA: TGTGCCAGCAGCGCGGACAGGCAATTTGAAAAACTGTTTTTT. It codes for CASSADRQFEKLFF.

This sequence joins TRBV10-3 and TRBJ1-2, with TRBD1 as a possible D gene (5 bases). The germline gives CDR1 ENHRY, CDR2 SYGVKD. The V end lost 4 bases, the J end lost 6 bases, and 12 bases lay between the germline ends. The CDR3 is made up of 13 amino acids. The CDR3: CAISVSGFDGYTF. The DNA of the CDR3 is TGTGCCATCAGTGTTTCAGGGTTCGATGGCTACACCTTC.

The V gene is TRBV5-1, the J gene TRBJ2-3, with D uncertain. Deletions cut 0 bases from V and 5 bases from J, with 7 bases between. CDR1 is SGHRS and CDR2 is YFSETQ in the germline V gene. The length of the CDR3 is 13 residues. Written as DNA, the CDR3 is TGCGCCAGCAGCTTGGTCCAGGAAGATACGCAGTATTTT. Its protein product is CASSLVQEDTQYF.